The clone carrying this T cell receptor (beta chain) has at least ten counts. What it binds is unknown. The sample is drawn from a study of T cells in Graves' hyperthyroidism and ophthalmopathy. Study-level findings and limits: Ophthalmopathy and stable hyperthyroidism were separated by a 13 V-J model. Most clonotypes expanded in the thyroid (above 0.001) were also present in blood.

Calling Graves' hyperthyroidism stable meant ophthalmopathy did not progress within 18 months. Amplification of TCR beta CDR3 regions was performed using RNA transcripts as template. Initially, a first-round RT-PCR of the TCR CDR3 employed the HTBI primer set. TCRdb called the multiplex PCR reads again in MiXCR, with one record for every CDR3 protein. Of about 560,000 distinct CDR3 sequences in the sample, over 15% were seen once. The TCR was taken from a woman under 30 with Graves' hyperthyroidism. Sequencing input: blood.

The CDR3 region is CSASEWKGTYNEQFF. For the CDR3, the DNA is TGCAGTGCTAGCGAGTGGAAGGGGACCTACAATGAGCAGTTCTTC. The chain has TRBV20-1 and TRBJ2-1, with a tentative D call TRBD1 (5 bases). Trimming stripped 3 bases from V and 2 bases from J, with 14 bases between. The CDR3 spans 15 residues. CDR1 is DFQATT and CDR2 is SNEGSKA in the germline V gene (reference sequence).